This TCR beta chain was found in a study of shared clonotypes between healthy human individuals. Across the whole study: The study used three CD4 naive, three CD4 memory, two CD8 naive and one CD8 memory plate per donor.

The CDR3 loop spans 14 amino acids. The ends were cut back, 3 bases at V and 0 bases at J, with 9 bases in the middle. The germline V gene encodes CDR1 SGDLS and CDR2 YYNGEE. Study-level results: There were few donors, and this limited the genetic and exposure-history diversity represented.

Several immunoSEQ plates held equal portions of the genomic DNA taken from each subset. Profiled with immunoSEQ multiplex PCR; TCRdb holds only in-frame clones, not every one. The sample has around 580,000 clones; about 98% are singletons. Naive CD8 cells lacked CD45RO, underwent positive selection for CCR7 and left out terminally differentiated effector memory CD45RA+ cells. A word on this clone: The antigen remains unidentified.

Sequenced: naive CD8+ T cells sorted from blood. The receptor's source is a man younger than 45 in good health. The chain has TRBV9 and TRBJ2-5; possibly TRBD2 for D (5 bases). The CDR3, as DNA: TGTGCCAGCAGCGGAGAGCGGAACCAAGAGACCCAGTACTTC. It specifies CASSGERNQETQYF.